The 8 T cell receptor beta chains presented below share a single source sample, sequenced in a study of blood T cell repertoires in COVID-19. Sequencing was performed with immunoSEQ multiplex PCR; in TCRdb, only in-frame clones are kept and a portion is missing. The data show around 150,000 clones, with approximately 75% seen just once and roughly 10% held by the top ten. Material for sequencing was peripheral blood. All receptors come from a human donor in a cohort sampled during active COVID-19.

The rearrangement joins TRBV5-4 to TRBJ2-7; TRBD1 matches at 8 bases. The CDR3 is 12 amino acids. J lost 5 bases, V lost 3 bases, and 1 base had no gene match. Germline-derived CDR1 and CDR2 are SGHNT and YYREEE (reference sequence). CDR3 amino acids: CASSWDRNEQYF. The CDR3 DNA sequence: TGTGCCAGCAGCTGGGACAGGAACGAGCAGTACTTC. The full variable domain, rest sourced from reference TRBV5-4 and TRBJ2-7, is ETGVTQSPTHLIKTRGQQVTLRCSSQSGHNTVSWYQQALGQGPQFIFQYYREEENGRGNFPPRFSGLQFPNYSSELNVNALELDDSALYLCASSWDRNEQYFGPGTRLTVT.

The chain recombines TRBV4-2 with TRBJ2-2; 11 nucleotides align to TRBD1. Germline V gene sequence: CDR1 LGHNA, CDR2 YNFKEQ. Trimming removed 1 base from V and 5 bases from J; junction bases left unmatched: 6. CDR3 size: 17 residues. The CDR3 DNA reads TGTGCCAGCAGCCAAGGGACAGGGGGCGCGGGAACCGGGGAGCTGTTTTTT. It yields the protein CASSQGTGGAGTGELFF.

This clone was counted between two and nine times. This chain joins TRBV29-1 and TRBJ1-3; TRBD1 aligns across 8 bases. The CDR3 has 12 amino acids. V trimming: 6 bases; J trimming: 4 bases; junction bases outside the gene matches: 2. CDR1 SQVTM and CDR2 ANQGSEA come from the germline V gene. The CDR3 region is CSVRTGGNTIYF. The CDR3 DNA sequence: TGCAGCGTGCGGACAGGGGGAAACACCATATATTTT.

This chain uses TRBV10-3 with TRBJ2-3, with a weak D call TRBD1 (6 bases). Germline-derived CDR1 and CDR2 are ENHRY and SYGVKD. The V end lost 2 bases, the J end lost 6 bases, and 18 bases lay between the germline ends. The CDR3 contains 16 residues. The CDR3 DNA sequence: TGTGCCATCAGTGAGAACCTAGTTGGGGGCTTTGATACGCAGTATTTT. Translated, it gives CAISENLVGGFDTQYF.

This chain uses TRBV5-6 with TRBJ2-3, with D maybe TRBD1 (6 bases). This CDR3 contains 14 residues. The V end was cut by 4 bases, the J end by 4 bases, with 13 bases between. Germline CDR1 is SGHDT and CDR2 is YYEEEE. CDR3 DNA sequence: TGTGCCAGCAGCGGCGGATCAGGGGCAGATACGCAGTATTTT. Protein product: CASSGGSGADTQYF.

V usage is TRBV7-6 and J usage is TRBJ2-7; TRBD1 might be the D (6 bases). Germline CDR1 and CDR2: SGHVS and FNYEAQ. This CDR3 spans 13 amino acids. Trimming took 4 bases from V and 2 from J, leaving 9 bases between them. CDR3 DNA sequence: TGTGCCAGCAGCTCCACAGGGCCCTACGAGCAGTACTTC. Amino acid sequence: CASSSTGPYEQYF.

V gene TRBV27 combines with J gene TRBJ1-6, with D possibly TRBD1 on 5 matching bases. Trimming pared 4 bases from V and 9 bases from J, leaving 10 bases between. The CDR3 is made up of 13 amino acids. CDR1 is MNHEY and CDR2 is SMNVEV in the germline V gene (reference sequence). CDR3 in DNA: TGTGCCAGCAGTTCTGGGGGGAGTTCACCCCTCCACTTT. This encodes CASSSGGSSPLHF.

CDR3 in DNA: TGTGCCAGCAGTTACGGGACTAGCGGGGGCTACAATGAGCAGTTCTTC. Encoded protein: CASSYGTSGGYNEQFF. The chain couples TRBV6-5 to TRBJ2-1, with 14 bases matching TRBD2. V was pared by 2 bases and J by 3 bases, with 0 bases of the junction left unmatched. Germline V gene lookup returns CDR1 MNHEY and CDR2 SVGAGI. The length of the CDR3 is 16 residues.